Each of the 18 T cell receptor beta chains below was sequenced from the same sample in a study of shared clonotypes between healthy human individuals (dated by TCRdb to the early 2020s). The library came from the immunoSEQ multiplex PCR assay. Not all clones reach the TCRdb copy of this immuneACCESS table, which keeps in-frame sequences only. Checked studies attribute under half of the gap to unresolved V genes and leave the rest unexplained. Here the sample has 180,000 or so clones; approximately 92% occur a single time. The ten largest clonotypes hold 0.067% of the sample. The sample was naive CD4+ T cells sorted from blood. Read against the paper, the sample's cell subset or site label means: CD45RA+ positively selected. These receptors all come from a woman aged 25 to 39 in good health.

V is TRBV19 and J is TRBJ1-5; 8 bases align to TRBD1. Germline-derived CDR1 and CDR2 are LNHDA and SQIVND (reference sequence). CDR3 length: 15 residues. V trimming: 5 bases; J trimming: 1 base; junction bases outside the gene matches: 4. CDR3 sequence reads: CASSPRTGSNQPQHF. CDR3 DNA: TGTGCCAGTAGTCCCCGGACAGGGAGCAATCAGCCCCAGCATTTT.

The chain has TRBV2 and TRBJ2-3; possible D gene TRBD2, 5 bases. Germline V CDR1 and CDR2: SNHLY, FYNNEI. V gave up 2 bases and J gave up 2 bases, with 14 bases separating them. This CDR3 comprises 16 residues. The CDR3 nucleotides are TGTGCCAGCAGTGAAATGGTCTGGGGAGCCACAGATACGCAGTATTTT. It yields the protein CASSEMVWGATDTQYF.

The CDR3 region has the DNA TGTGCCAGCAGTGAATATCGCGGGTCGGGAGCTTTCTTT. Translation: CASSEYRGSGAFF. This chain uses TRBV25-1 with TRBJ1-1; D gene uncertain. CDR3 length equals 13 residues. V was shortened by 0 bases and J by 10 bases, with 12 bases between the two germline ends. Looked up from germline, CDR1 is MGHDK and CDR2 is SYGVNS.

This chain links TRBV28 with TRBJ2-6, with TRBD1 matching 7 bases. The CDR3 is 20 amino acids. The J segment lost 2 bases and the V segment lost 8 bases, leaving 21 bases of the junction unmatched. The germline CDR1 and CDR2 sequences are MDHEN and SYDVKM. As DNA, the CDR3 is TGTGCCAGCTCACAATTAGGGGGCGAGTCACCCATCCCTGGGGCCAACGTCCTGACTTTC. This codes for CASSQLGGESPIPGANVLTF. The whole variable domain, remainder taken from reference TRBV28 and TRBJ2-6, is DVKVTQSSRYLVKRTGEKVFLECVQDMDHENMFWYRQDPGLGLRLIYFSYDVKMKEKGDIPEGYSVSREKKERFSLILESASTNQTSMYLCASSQLGGESPIPGANVLTFGAGSRLTVL.

J is TRBJ2-1 and V is TRBV10-1; 8 positions agree with TRBD2. V lost 3 bases, J lost 7 bases, and 2 bases stayed unmatched. CDR3 size: 13 residues. The germline gives CDR1 WNHNN, CDR2 SYGVQD (reference sequence). The CDR3 sequence is CASSDGGRNEQFF. The CDR3 DNA sequence: TGCGCCAGCAGTGATGGCGGGAGGAATGAGCAGTTCTTC.

The chain carries TRBV10-3 and TRBJ2-3; 13 bases map to TRBD2. The junction had 2 bases not matched to a gene; V was cut back by 5 bases and J by 3 bases. CDR3 length: 15 residues. Per the germline V gene, CDR1 is ENHRY and CDR2 is SYGVKD. The CDR3 region is CAISRGLAGTDTQYF. In DNA form, the CDR3 reads TGTGCCATCAGTAGGGGACTAGCGGGGACAGATACGCAGTATTTT.

This chain joins TRBV7-2 and TRBJ1-1; D is unclear. The CDR3 extends over 14 amino acids. CDR1 SGHTA and CDR2 FQGNSA come from the germline V gene. Trimming shortened V by 1 base and J by 2 bases, and 8 bases separated the two germline ends. In DNA form, the CDR3 reads TGTGCCAGCAGCTTAGTTTGGCAAAACACTGAAGCTTTCTTT. Translating it yields CASSLVWQNTEAFF.

J is TRBJ1-1 and V is TRBV27, with D perhaps TRBD1 (6 bases). V dropped 4 bases and J dropped 1 base, with 16 bases sitting between them. The germline CDR1 and CDR2 sequences are MNHEY and SMNVEV (reference sequence). This CDR3 is built from 16 residues. The CDR3 DNA sequence: TGTGCCAGCAGTTCTACAGGGAGGGTGCAGAACACTGAAGCTTTCTTT. Translation gives CASSSTGRVQNTEAFF.

The CDR3 sequence is CASSVVGYGYTF. The CDR3 DNA follows: TGCGCCAGCAGCGTGGTTGGCTATGGCTACACCTTC. The V call is TRBV5-1, the J call TRBJ1-2; D not resolved. Trimming removed 4 bases at V and 4 bases at J, with 8 bases between. This CDR3 region has 12 residues. Germline loops: CDR1 SGHRS, CDR2 YFSETQ. Variable domain in full (rest from reference TRBV5-1 and TRBJ1-2): KAGVTQTPRYLIKTRGQQVTLSCSPISGHRSVSWYQQTPGQGLQFLFEYFSETQRNKGNFPGRFSGRQFSNSRSEMNVSTLELGDSALYLCASSVVGYGYTFGSGTRLTVV.

V is TRBV30 and J is TRBJ1-4; 10 bases fit TRBD1. The CDR3 has 16 residues. Germline V gene data show CDR1 as GTSNPN and CDR2 as SVGIG (reference sequence). J gave up 3 bases and V 5 bases, and 9 bases lay outside the gene matches. CDR3 sequence: CAWQTGTGASNEKLFF. The CDR3 DNA is TGTGCCTGGCAAACCGGGACAGGGGCGTCTAATGAAAAACTGTTTTTT.

The CDR3 loop reads CATSQRQGVPYEQYF. In nucleotides, the CDR3 is TGTGCCACCAGCCAGCGACAGGGGGTGCCCTACGAGCAGTACTTC. The chain carries TRBV15 and TRBJ2-7; TRBD1 matches 9 bases. Unmatched junction bases numbered 7, after V lost 5 bases and J lost 2 bases. Germline CDR1 reads LNHNV; CDR2 reads YYDKDF (reference sequence). This CDR3 is 15 amino acids long.

V and J are TRBV19 and TRBJ1-3; unclear D gene. CDR3 length: 14 amino acids. Trimming cost V 7 bases and J 0 bases, with 10 bases left between them. Germline CDR1 LNHDA, CDR2 SQIVND (reference sequence). The CDR3 spells CASTGSNSGNTIYF. DNA of the CDR3: TGTGCCAGTACGGGATCAAACTCTGGAAACACCATATATTTT.

Here the CDR3 DNA reads TGTGCCAGCAGTCCAGCAGGGGGCTATCACGAGCAGTACTTC. This encodes CASSPAGGYHEQYF. The rearrangement joins TRBV6-6 to TRBJ2-7, with 8 bases that match TRBD1. The CDR3 covers 14 residues. The V segment lost 5 bases and the J segment 5 bases; nucleotides outside the gene matches: 8. Germline CDR1 MNHNY, CDR2 SVGAGI (reference sequence).

This clone showed up just once. The chain joins TRBV19 to TRBJ1-4; D gene unclear. The CDR3 contains 13 residues. Looked up from germline, CDR1 is LNHDA and CDR2 is SQIVND (reference sequence). V was clipped by 5 bases and J by 7 bases, with 11 bases between them. As DNA, the CDR3 is TGTGCCAGTAGTCGCTTTGTGGGTGAAAAACTGTTTTTT. As protein: CASSRFVGEKLFF.

The chain employs TRBV19 and TRBJ1-1, with 11 nucleotides matching TRBD1. Germline lookup yields CDR1 LNHDA and CDR2 SQIVND (reference sequence). Trimming cost V 6 bases and J 1 base; bases outside gene matches: 16. The CDR3 covers 19 residues. CDR3: CASRSPGQGVSRRNTEAFF. CDR3 nucleotide sequence: TGTGCCAGTAGGTCACCGGGACAGGGGGTTTCAAGGCGGAACACTGAAGCTTTCTTT.

This chain uses TRBV7-2 with TRBJ1-2; 7 nucleotides match TRBD1. Germline CDR1 is SGHTA and CDR2 is FQGNSA. V dropped 6 bases and J dropped 5; count of bases not matched to a gene: 12. The CDR3 has 15 residues. CDR3 DNA: TGTGCCAGCAGTCGGAGGGGGCAGGGGAAGTATGGCTACACCTTC. Its translation is CASSRRGQGKYGYTF.

The chain is built from TRBV9 and TRBJ2-2; D possibly corresponds to TRBD2 (6 bases). Between the trimmed V and J ends, which lost 0 bases and 3 bases, there was a span of 15 bases. From germline, CDR1 is SGDLS and CDR2 YYNGEE. This CDR3 spans 17 amino acids. CDR3: CASSVGMLADYTGELFF. CDR3 DNA sequence: TGTGCCAGCAGCGTAGGAATGTTAGCGGACTACACCGGGGAGCTGTTTTTT.

This chain connects TRBV19 to TRBJ2-5, with D possibly TRBD2 on 5 matching bases. This CDR3 region has 15 residues. Trimming left V 3 bases short and J 4 bases short, with 15 bases between. From germline, CDR1 is LNHDA and CDR2 SQIVND (reference sequence). CDR3 amino acids: CASSMEAHPGETQYF. The DNA for the CDR3 is TGTGCCAGTAGTATGGAGGCCCACCCCGGAGAGACCCAGTACTTC.